This T cell receptor beta chain was captured in a study of cytomegalovirus exposure and HLA in healthy donors. Study-level findings and limits: Later analysis identified a missense DCLRE1C variant that was linked to TCR beta V- and J-gene trimming.

The V gene lost 5 bases and the J gene lost 0 bases, with 12 bases spanning the gap. CDR1 PRHDT and CDR2 FYEKMQ come from the germline V gene (reference sequence). The CDR3 extends over 15 amino acids. As for this clone: Its matching antigen is unknown.

Primers: 60 Vbeta forward and 13 Jbeta reverse. Only in-frame clones appear in the TCRdb table, and some are missing; sequencing was by immunoSEQ multiplex PCR. The table records around 76,000 clones, about 81% of them present only once. The source is a woman between 35 and 50 years old in good health and CMV-seropositive. The chain has TRBV13 and TRBJ2-3, with D possibly being TRBD2 (5 bases). Sample: PBMCs. The CDR3 DNA is TGTGCCAGCAGCCCCTCCCGGACTAGCACAGATACGCAGTATTTT. This codes for CASSPSRTSTDTQYF.